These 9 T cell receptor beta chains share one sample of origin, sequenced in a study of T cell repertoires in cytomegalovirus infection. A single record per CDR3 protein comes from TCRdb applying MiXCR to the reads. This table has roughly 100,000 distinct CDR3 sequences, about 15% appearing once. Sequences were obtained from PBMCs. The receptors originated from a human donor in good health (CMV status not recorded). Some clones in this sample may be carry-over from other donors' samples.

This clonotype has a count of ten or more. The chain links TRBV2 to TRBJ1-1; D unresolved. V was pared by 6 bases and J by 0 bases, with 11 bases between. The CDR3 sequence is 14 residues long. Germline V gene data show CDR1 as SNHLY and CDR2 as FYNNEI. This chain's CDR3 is CASSRSSLNTEAFF. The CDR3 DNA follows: TGTGCCAGCAGCCGAAGTTCCCTGAACACTGAAGCTTTCTTT.

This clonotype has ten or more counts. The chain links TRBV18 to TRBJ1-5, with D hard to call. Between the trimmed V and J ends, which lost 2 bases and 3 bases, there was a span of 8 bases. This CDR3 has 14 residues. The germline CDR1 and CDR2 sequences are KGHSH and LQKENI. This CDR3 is CASSPGLNNQPQHF. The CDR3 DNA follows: TGTGCCAGCTCACCAGGACTGAACAATCAGCCCCAGCATTTT.

In DNA, the CDR3 is TGTGCCAGCAAGGGAGCAGGGGCCTACTACGAGCAGTACTTC. It is translated as CASKGAGAYYEQYF. This chain links TRBV6-5 with TRBJ2-7, with TRBD1 as a possible D gene (6 bases). This CDR3 contains 14 residues. The ends were cut back, 7 bases at V and 3 bases at J, with 16 bases in the middle. Germline values: CDR1 MNHEY, CDR2 SVGAGI.

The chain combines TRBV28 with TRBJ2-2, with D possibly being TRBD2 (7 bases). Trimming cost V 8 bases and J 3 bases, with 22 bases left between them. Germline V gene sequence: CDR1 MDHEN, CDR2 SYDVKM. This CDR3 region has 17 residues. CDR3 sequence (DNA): TGTGCCAGCCGAGACGCCGAGGGGGGGGTCTACACCGGGGAGCTGTTTTTT. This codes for CASRDAEGGVYTGELFF.

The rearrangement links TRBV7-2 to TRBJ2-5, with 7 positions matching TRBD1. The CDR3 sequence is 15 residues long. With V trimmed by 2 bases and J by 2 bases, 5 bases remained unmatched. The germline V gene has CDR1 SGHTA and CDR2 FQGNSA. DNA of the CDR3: TGTGCCAGCAGCTTAAGGGGACAGCTACAAGAGACCCAGTACTTC. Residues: CASSLRGQLQETQYF.

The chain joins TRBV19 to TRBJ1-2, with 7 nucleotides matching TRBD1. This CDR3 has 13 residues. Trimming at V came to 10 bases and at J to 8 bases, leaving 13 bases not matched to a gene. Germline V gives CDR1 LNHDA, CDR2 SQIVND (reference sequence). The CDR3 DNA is TGTGCCACGACAGGGTGGGCCTCACTCGGCTACACCTTC. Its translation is CATTGWASLGYTF.

The CDR3 DNA reads as TGCAGTGCTCTGGCAGGGGATCAGCCCCAGCATTTT. This translates into CSALAGDQPQHF. This sequence joins TRBV20-1 and TRBJ1-5, with TRBD1 as a possible D gene (6 bases). CDR1 DFQATT and CDR2 SNEGSKA come from the germline V gene (reference sequence). Trimming stripped 5 bases from V and 5 bases from J, with 10 bases between. This CDR3 has 12 residues.

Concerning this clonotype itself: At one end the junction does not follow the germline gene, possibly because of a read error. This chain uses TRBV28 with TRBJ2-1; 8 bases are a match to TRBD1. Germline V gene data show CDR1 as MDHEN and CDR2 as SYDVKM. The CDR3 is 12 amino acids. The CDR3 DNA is TGTGCCAGCAGTTATGCCCTGGACAGGGCGTCCTTC. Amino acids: CASSYALDRASF.

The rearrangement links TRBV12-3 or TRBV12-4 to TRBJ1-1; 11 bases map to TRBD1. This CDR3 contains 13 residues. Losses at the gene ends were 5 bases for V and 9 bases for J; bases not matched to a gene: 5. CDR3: CASSLGQGAQAFF. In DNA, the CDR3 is TGTGCCAGCAGTCTAGGACAGGGGGCACAAGCTTTCTTT.